This is a list of T cell receptor beta chains from one sample in a study of blood T cell repertoires in COVID-19. This table comes from immunoSEQ multiplex PCR, and its TCRdb copy is limited to in-frame clones, with some not included. Of around 100,000 clones detected, about 85% appear once; the ten largest clones hold roughly 1.4%. The sequenced sample consisted of peripheral blood. These receptors were taken from a man aged 35 to 55 with acute or convalescent COVID-19. CDR3s include the opening cysteine and the closing phenylalanine or tryptophan. The D gene is left open where the match is weak. Only part of the rows carry a size: once, few, many, or a class if the clone is expanded.

>NA|TRBV2|TRBJ1-5|NA|13
CASKLEGWKPQHF
TGTGCCAGCAAATTGGAGGGGTGGAAGCCCCAGCATTTT
>NA|TRBV3-1/TRBV3-2|TRBJ2-1|NA|13
CASSHKQGNEQFF
TGTGCCAGCAGCCACAAACAGGGAAATGAGCAGTTCTTC
>NA|TRBV6-5|TRBJ2-5|NA|14
CASSYSGPRGTQYF
TGTGCCAGCAGTTACTCAGGGCCTAGGGGGACCCAGTACTTC
>TRBD2|TRBV4-2|TRBJ2-5|NA|14
CASSQGPREGTQYF
TGTGCCAGCAGCCAAGGTCCGCGGGAGGGGACCCAGTACTTC
>NA|TRBV27|TRBJ2-3|NA|15
CASRPWTEPVDTQYF
TGTGCCAGCCGGCCCTGGACTGAACCGGTAGATACGCAGTATTTT
>TRBD2|TRBV7-9|TRBJ2-1|NA|15
CASSLGAGNFDEQFF
TGTGCCAGCAGCTTAGGAGCGGGGAATTTCGATGAGCAGTTCTTC
>NA|TRBV2|TRBJ2-5|NA|13
CASSGVREETQYF
TGTGCCAGCAGTGGGGTCAGGGAAGAGACCCAGTACTTC
>NA|TRBV28|TRBJ2-1|NA|15
CASSLSGLRYNEQFF
TGTGCCAGCAGTTTATCCGGACTGAGATACAATGAGCAGTTCTTC
>TRBD2|TRBV4-2|TRBJ2-5|few|15
CASSPGTSVPETQYF
TGTGCCAGCAGCCCCGGGACTAGTGTGCCAGAGACCCAGTACTTC
>NA|TRBV19|TRBJ2-7|NA|17
CASSTLPPTHLSYEQYF
TGTGCCAGTAGTACTCTCCCCCCGACACACCTCTCCTACGAGCAGTACTTC
>TRBD1|TRBV6-5|TRBJ1-2|NA|14
CASSYLTGGPGYTF
TGTGCCAGCAGTTACTTAACAGGGGGACCTGGCTACACCTTC
>NA|TRBV28|TRBJ2-1|NA|12
CASSPDRNEQFF
TGTGCCAGCAGTCCAGACAGAAATGAGCAGTTCTTC
>NA|TRBV2|TRBJ1-2|few|13
CASREQGGGGYTF
TGTGCCAGCAGGGAACAGGGAGGAGGTGGCTACACCTTC
>TRBD2|TRBV5-6|TRBJ2-5|NA|17
CASSPWTSGSLVETQYF
TGTGCCAGCAGCCCATGGACTAGCGGGAGCCTGGTAGAGACCCAGTACTTC
>TRBD2|TRBV20-1|TRBJ2-4|NA|17
CSASGGLGGSIRDIQYF
TGCAGTGCTAGTGGGGGACTAGGAGGATCGATAAGGGACATTCAGTACTTC
>TRBD2|TRBV11-1|TRBJ2-3|NA|16
CASSFSIAGGTDTQYF
TGTGCCAGCAGCTTTTCTATAGCGGGGGGAACAGATACGCAGTATTTT
>NA|TRBV25-1|TRBJ1-1|NA|16
CASSDPGAGLNTEAFF
TGTGCCAGCAGTGACCCTGGGGCAGGGTTGAACACTGAAGCTTTCTTT
>NA|TRBV18|TRBJ2-7|NA|13
CASSPQTAYEQYF
TGTGCCAGCTCACCACAGACTGCGTACGAGCAGTACTTC
>NA|TRBV15|TRBJ2-7|once|14
CATSRDLGLYEQYF
TGTGCCACCAGCAGAGATCTAGGCCTCTACGAGCAGTACTTC
>TRBD1|TRBV19|TRBJ2-5|NA|16
CASGEGFQGVQETQYF
TGTGCCAGCGGGGAAGGATTTCAGGGGGTCCAAGAGACCCAGTACTTC
>NA|TRBV7-8|TRBJ1-4|NA|15
CASSSRGQRTGKLFF
TGTGCCAGCAGCTCACGAGGACAGAGAACGGGAAAACTGTTTTTT
>TRBD2|TRBV5-6|TRBJ2-3|NA|17
CASSLWGIAGGMDTQYF
TGTGCCAGCAGCTTGTGGGGTATAGCGGGAGGAATGGATACGCAGTATTTT
>NA|TRBV5-1|TRBJ2-5|NA|14
CASSLGTLQETQYF
TGCGCCAGCAGCCTGGGGACTTTACAAGAGACCCAGTACTTC
>NA|TRBV7-7|TRBJ1-4|once|13
CASSLNRDEKLFF
TGTGCTAGCAGCTTAAACAGGGATGAAAAACTGTTTTTT
>NA|TRBV7-3|TRBJ2-3|NA|16
CASSPQPGLSTDTQYF
TGTGCCAGCAGCCCTCAGCCGGGGTTAAGCACAGATACGCAGTATTTT
>TRBD1|TRBV6-5|TRBJ1-3|NA|15
CASSRDRGERNTIYF
TGTGCCAGCAGTAGGGACAGGGGGGAAAGAAACACCATATATTTT
>TRBD1|TRBV9|TRBJ2-7|few|15
CASSTQGTGSYEQYF
TGTGCCAGCAGCACCCAGGGGACAGGGTCCTACGAGCAGTACTTC
>NA|TRBV5-1|TRBJ2-3|NA|15
CASKLLGQSTDTQYF
TGCGCCAGCAAGTTGTTGGGACAATCCACAGATACGCAGTATTTT
>NA|TRBV5-1|TRBJ2-7|few|13
CASSLGILGEQYF
TGCGCCAGCAGCCTCGGGATCCTCGGCGAGCAGTACTTC
>TRBD1|TRBV5-1|TRBJ1-1|few|14
CASSLTGGDTEAFF
TGCGCCAGCAGCCTGACAGGGGGGGACACTGAAGCTTTCTTT
>NA|TRBV3-1/TRBV3-2|TRBJ2-1|NA|16
CASSRSPASQGNEQFF
TGTGCCAGCAGCCGTTCACCAGCGTCTCAGGGCAATGAGCAGTTCTTC